Below are 15 T cell receptor beta chains sequenced from a single sample in a study of T cells after posttransplantation cyclophosphamide. Method: immunoSEQ multiplex PCR; TCRdb's copy keeps in-frame clones and lacks some. The sample was found to contain tens of thousands of clones, and every one recurs. The sequenced sample was PBMCs. The receptors were sampled from a man between 35 and 55 years old in good health, CMV-negative, and a related stem cell transplant donor.

This clone has ten or more counts. The chain combines TRBV6-5 with TRBJ1-1; no clear D. The CDR3 runs to 14 residues. Germline CDR1 is MNHEY and CDR2 is SVGAGI. Trimming cost V 6 bases and J 3 bases, with 14 bases left between them. The CDR3 loop reads CASRMGWEYTEAFF. CDR3 DNA sequence: TGTGCCAGCAGAATGGGTTGGGAGTACACTGAAGCTTTCTTT.

This clone has a handful of counts. This rearrangement joins TRBV7-9 to TRBJ1-1, with D unresolved. V lost 5 bases and J 1 base, leaving 8 bases between the germline ends. Germline V gene lookup returns CDR1 SEHNR and CDR2 FQNEAQ (reference sequence). CDR3 size: 13 residues. DNA of the CDR3: TGTGCCAGCAGCCCACGGGGGAACACTGAAGCTTTCTTT. This translates into CASSPRGNTEAFF. Combining the CDR3 with reference TRBV7-9 and TRBJ1-1 gives the whole variable domain DTGVSQNPRHKITKRGQNVTFRCDPISEHNRLYWYRQTLGQGPEFLTYFQNEAQLEKSRLLSDRFSAERPKGSFSTLEIQRTEQGDSAMYLCASSPRGNTEAFFGQGTRLTVV.

This clone appeared many times. The rearrangement uses TRBV19 and TRBJ1-2, with D possibly TRBD1 on 6 matching bases. Germline CDR1 LNHDA, CDR2 SQIVND (reference sequence). The V and J ends lost 7 bases and 6 bases respectively, with 18 bases between them. The CDR3 is made up of 14 amino acids. The CDR3 DNA reads as TGTGCCAGTACCATATCACAGGGAAGGCATGGCTACACCTTC. Amino acid sequence: CASTISQGRHGYTF.

This clone was counted at least ten times. The chain joins TRBV5-6 to TRBJ2-5; no clear D. CDR1 is SGHDT, CDR2 YYEEEE, per germline. V was clipped by 1 base and J by 2 bases, with 6 bases between them. This CDR3 spans 13 amino acids. CDR3 in DNA: TGTGCCAGCAGCTTGCCCGGGCAAGAGACCCAGTACTTC. Protein sequence: CASSLPGQETQYF.

This clone was counted ten times or more. The V gene is TRBV4-2, the J gene TRBJ2-1; 9 nucleotides align to TRBD2. The germline V gene encodes CDR1 LGHNA and CDR2 YNFKEQ. Trimming removed 0 bases from V and 9 bases from J; junction bases left unmatched: 9. The length of the CDR3 is 16 residues. The CDR3 protein is CASSQDRGTSIIEQFF. The CDR3 region has the DNA TGTGCCAGCAGCCAAGATAGAGGGACTAGCATCATTGAGCAGTTCTTC.

This clone came up many times. The rearrangement joins TRBV2 to TRBJ2-7; D unresolved. CDR3 length equals 12 residues. Germline V lookup: CDR1 SNHLY, CDR2 FYNNEI. Trimming took 7 bases from V and 0 from J, leaving 7 bases between them. This CDR3 is CASTSSSYEQYF. The CDR3 DNA reads as TGTGCCAGCACCTCGAGCTCCTACGAGCAGTACTTC.

The sample holds many counts of this clone. The rearrangement joins TRBV27 to TRBJ2-3, with D possibly TRBD2 on 6 matching bases. V was pared by 6 bases and J by 1 base, with 8 bases between. CDR3 size: 13 residues. Germline V gene data show CDR1 as MNHEY and CDR2 as SMNVEV (reference sequence). CDR3 in DNA: TGTGCCAGCAGATGGGGGGGCACAGATACGCAGTATTTT. This translates into CASRWGGTDTQYF.

This clone was counted many times. The CDR3 loop is CASSLNLQYNEQFF. In DNA form, the CDR3 reads TGCGCCAGCAGCTTAAACTTACAGTACAATGAGCAGTTCTTC. The V and J genes are TRBV5-1 and TRBJ2-1; no clear D. V gave up 2 bases and J gave up 4 bases, with 10 bases separating them. There are 14 residues in the CDR3. Germline CDR1 and CDR2: SGHRS and YFSETQ. The whole variable domain, filled in from reference TRBV5-1 and TRBJ2-1, reads KAGVTQTPRYLIKTRGQQVTLSCSPISGHRSVSWYQQTPGQGLQFLFEYFSETQRNKGNFPGRFSGRQFSNSRSEMNVSTLELGDSALYLCASSLNLQYNEQFFGPGTRLTVL.

Ten or more counts support this clone. This chain connects TRBV10-3 to TRBJ1-2; TRBD1 aligns across 9 bases. The CDR3 contains 11 residues. Trimming took 8 bases from V and 8 from J; bases not matched to a gene: 3. In germline, CDR1 is ENHRY, CDR2 SYGVKD. The CDR3 DNA reads as TGTGCCATCCGGGACAGGGAAGGCTACACCTTC. This codes for CAIRDREGYTF.

This clone was counted ten times or more. The CDR3 spells CASSEVGGSYEQYF. For the CDR3, the DNA is TGTGCCAGCAGTGAAGTAGGGGGCTCCTACGAGCAGTACTTC. The rearrangement uses TRBV6-1 and TRBJ2-7; D may be TRBD1 (6 bases). Germline assignment: CDR1 MNHNS and CDR2 SASEGT. The CDR3 is 14 amino acids. Trimming removed 1 base at V and 0 bases at J, with 7 bases between.

The sample holds many counts of this clone. J is TRBJ2-3 and V is TRBV27; D call uncertain. From germline, CDR1 is MNHEY and CDR2 SMNVEV (reference sequence). Trimming took 4 bases from V and 2 from J, leaving 16 bases between them. The CDR3 totals 16 residues. The CDR3, as DNA: TGTGCCAGCAGTTCAACTCCCCACTTAATCACAGATACGCAGTATTTT. This codes for CASSSTPHLITDTQYF.

V usage is TRBV30 and J usage is TRBJ2-1, with 16 bases that match TRBD2. The V segment lost 5 bases and the J segment 10 bases; nucleotides outside the gene matches: 11. There are 16 residues in the CDR3. Germline values: CDR1 GTSNPN, CDR2 SVGIG (reference sequence). The CDR3 loop reads CAWGPGLAGGPGEQFF. The CDR3, as DNA: TGTGCCTGGGGGCCGGGACTAGCGGGAGGGCCCGGGGAGCAGTTCTTC. The variable domain in full, completed from reference TRBV30 and TRBJ2-1, reads SQTIHQWPATLVQPVGSPLSLECTVEGTSNPNLYWYRQAAGRGLQLLFYSVGIGQISSEVPQNLSASRPQDRQFILSSKKLLLSDSGFYLCAWGPGLAGGPGEQFFGPGTRLTVL.

This clone was seen many times. The chain carries TRBV18 and TRBJ2-1, with a possible D match to TRBD2 (5 bases). This CDR3 contains 13 residues. The germline V gene encodes CDR1 KGHSH and CDR2 LQKENI. V gave up 4 bases and J gave up 5 bases, with 9 bases separating them. The CDR3 loop reads CASSLGSNNEQFF. The CDR3 DNA reads TGTGCCAGCTCACTAGGGAGTAACAATGAGCAGTTCTTC.

The table lists this clone with many counts. V usage is TRBV5-1 and J usage is TRBJ2-7, with 7 bases matching TRBD1. Germline CDR1 reads SGHRS; CDR2 reads YFSETQ. V shed 6 bases, J shed 2 bases, and the junction held 2 bases outside the gene matches. CDR3 size: 12 residues. The CDR3 region is CASTGTAYEQYF. DNA of the CDR3: TGCGCCAGCACCGGGACAGCCTACGAGCAGTACTTC. Supplemented by reference TRBV5-1 and TRBJ2-7, the full variable domain reads KAGVTQTPRYLIKTRGQQVTLSCSPISGHRSVSWYQQTPGQGLQFLFEYFSETQRNKGNFPGRFSGRQFSNSRSEMNVSTLELGDSALYLCASTGTAYEQYFGPGTRLTVT.

This clone was picked up many times. This chain connects TRBV28 to TRBJ1-1, with TRBD1 matching 7 bases. The CDR3 runs to 15 residues. Germline CDR1 MDHEN, CDR2 SYDVKM. The ends lost 4 bases at V and 1 base at J; junction bases unmatched: 6. The CDR3 DNA sequence: TGTGCCAGCAGTTATAAGGACAGGCAGAACACTGAAGCTTTCTTT. This codes for CASSYKDRQNTEAFF.